A single sample gave rise to the 23 T cell receptor beta chains below, sequenced in a study of identical twins. TCRdb independently ran MiXCR on the 5' RACE reads; one entry per CDR3 protein. The sample has 200,000 to 300,000 distinct CDR3 sequences; approximately 6.8% are singletons. The same data also contributed to another study, on yellow fever vaccine responses in identical twins.

The specimen was CD8+ T cells sorted from blood. The receptors derive from a woman in her late teens or twenties in good health.

The chain has TRBV7-9 and TRBJ2-3; D is unclear. The CDR3 spans 13 residues. Germline V gene sequence: CDR1 SEHNR, CDR2 FQNEAQ (reference sequence). The V end lost 5 bases, the J end lost 2 bases, and 8 bases lay between the germline ends. The CDR3 spells CASSMGSTDTQYF. The CDR3 bases are TGTGCCAGCAGCATGGGCTCCACAGATACGCAGTATTTT.

The rearrangement uses TRBV7-7 and TRBJ2-5; 7 positions agree with TRBD1. This CDR3 is built from 14 residues. Per the germline V gene, CDR1 is SSHAT and CDR2 is FNYEAQ (reference sequence). With 2 bases clipped from V and 2 bases from J, the junction kept 2 bases outside the gene matches. CDR3 loop: CASSLMGQQETQYF. In DNA, the CDR3 is TGTGCCAGCAGCTTAATGGGACAGCAAGAGACCCAGTACTTC.

This clonotype turned up a few times. This sequence joins TRBV29-1 and TRBJ2-5; the match to TRBD1 covers 7 bases. V shed 4 bases, J shed 0 bases, and the junction held 5 bases outside the gene matches. The germline V gene encodes CDR1 SQVTM and CDR2 ANQGSEA. The CDR3 sequence is 14 residues long. As DNA, the CDR3 is TGCAGCGTTGTAGACAGGGACAACCAAGAGACCCAGTACTTC. Translating it yields CSVVDRDNQETQYF.

Only a few counts were recorded for this clonotype. The V and J genes are TRBV20-1 and TRBJ2-1, with D possibly being TRBD1 (5 bases). V was clipped by 0 bases and J by 10 bases, with 10 bases between them. Germline CDR1 DFQATT, CDR2 SNEGSKA (reference sequence). The CDR3 totals 12 residues. The CDR3 region is CSARDRRTEQFF. The CDR3 DNA reads as TGCAGTGCTAGAGATCGTAGGACAGAGCAGTTCTTC.

This clonotype was recorded a few times. The V gene is TRBV7-2, the J gene TRBJ2-1; 8 bases are a match to TRBD2. This CDR3 has 16 amino acids. V shed 0 bases and J 6 bases; nucleotides not matched to a gene: 7. The V gene's germline CDR1 is SGHTA and CDR2 FQGNSA. DNA for the CDR3: TGTGCCAGCAGCTTAGCGTGGCGGGGGGCCTTCAATGAGCAGTTCTTC. Translating gives CASSLAWRGAFNEQFF. Full variable domain (remainder filled in from reference TRBV7-2 and TRBJ2-1): GAGVSQSPSNKVTEKGKDVELRCDPISGHTALYWYRQSLGQGLEFLIYFQGNSAPDKSGLPSDRFSAERTGGSVSTLTIQRTQQEDSAVYLCASSLAWRGAFNEQFFGPGTRLTVL.

J is TRBJ2-3 and V is TRBV19; D might be TRBD1 (5 bases). Germline V gene sequence: CDR1 LNHDA, CDR2 SQIVND (reference sequence). The CDR3 totals 13 residues. The germline V and J ends were trimmed by 6 bases and 6 bases, with 13 bases remaining between them. The CDR3 nucleotides read TGTGCCAGTAGCGCGAGGTCAGGGGATACGCAGTATTTT. Its translation: CASSARSGDTQYF. Drawing the rest from reference TRBV19 and TRBJ2-3, the complete variable domain is DGGITQSPKYLFRKEGQNVTLSCEQNLNHDAMYWYRQDPGQGLRLIYYSQIVNDFQKGDIAEGYSVSREKKESFPLTVTSAQKNPTAFYLCASSARSGDTQYFGPGTRLTVL.

This clonotype was detected many times. This sequence joins TRBV20-1 and TRBJ2-7, with TRBD1 as a possible D gene (5 bases). V shed 3 bases and J shed 4 bases, with 10 bases lying between them. Germline values: CDR1 DFQATT, CDR2 SNEGSKA (reference sequence). This CDR3 is built from 12 residues. The CDR3 loop reads CSARTVGYEQYF. The CDR3 DNA is TGCAGTGCTAGGACAGTAGGATACGAGCAGTACTTC.

The chain carries TRBV20-1 and TRBJ1-5; D is unresolved. This CDR3 spans 13 amino acids. In germline, CDR1 is DFQATT, CDR2 SNEGSKA (reference sequence). The germline V and J ends were trimmed by 3 bases and 0 bases, with 6 bases remaining between them. DNA of the CDR3: TGCAGTGCTAGGGACTTTAGCAATCAGCCCCAGCATTTT. Translation: CSARDFSNQPQHF.

This clonotype came up many times. The rearrangement joins TRBV15 to TRBJ2-1; D may be TRBD2 (7 bases). The germline V gene encodes CDR1 LNHNV and CDR2 YYDKDF (reference sequence). The CDR3 sequence is 16 residues long. V was clipped by 3 bases and J by 0 bases, with 12 bases between them. This chain's CDR3 is CATSRDSGASYNEQFF. In DNA form, the CDR3 reads TGTGCCACCAGCAGGGACAGCGGGGCCTCCTACAATGAGCAGTTCTTC.

This clonotype was observed a handful of times. The rearrangement joins TRBV9 to TRBJ2-3; TRBD2 is a possible D gene (6 bases). CDR3 length: 16 amino acids. In germline, CDR1 is SGDLS, CDR2 YYNGEE. V lost 0 bases to trimming and J lost 0 bases, with 11 bases between them. Here the CDR3 reads CASSVVLGGSTDTQYF. The CDR3, as DNA: TGTGCCAGCAGCGTAGTTCTCGGGGGAAGCACAGATACGCAGTATTTT.

This clonotype was observed a few times. The J gene is TRBJ2-7, the V gene TRBV7-9; TRBD1 aligns across 7 bases. This CDR3 spans 13 amino acids. The germline CDR1 and CDR2 sequences are SEHNR and FQNEAQ (reference sequence). V trimming: 5 bases; J trimming: 9 bases; junction bases outside the gene matches: 10. The CDR3 sequence is CASSDGTDQRQYV. The CDR3 DNA follows: TGTGCCAGCAGCGACGGGACAGACCAAAGGCAGTACGTC.

This clonotype was recorded a few times. This chain connects TRBV20-1 to TRBJ2-5; no firm D call. V lost 1 base, J lost 3 bases, and 9 bases lay in between. Germline V CDR1 and CDR2: DFQATT, SNEGSKA (reference sequence). The CDR3 extends over 13 amino acids. Here the CDR3 DNA reads TGCAGTGCTAGAGGAGTCGTTAAAGAGACCCAGTACTTC. Translating gives CSARGVVKETQYF.

This clonotype has more than one count but fewer than ten. This chain uses TRBV4-2 with TRBJ2-1, with TRBD2 matching over 8 bases. The V segment lost 0 bases and the J segment 3 bases; nucleotides outside the gene matches: 4. CDR3 length: 16 amino acids. Per the germline V gene, CDR1 is LGHNA and CDR2 is YNFKEQ. CDR3 region: CASSQEQAGVYNEQFF. The CDR3, as DNA: TGTGCCAGCAGCCAAGAGCAAGCGGGGGTCTACAATGAGCAGTTCTTC.

The chain combines TRBV6-4 with TRBJ2-1; 10 bases are shared with TRBD2. Trimming removed 5 bases from V and 8 bases from J; junction bases left unmatched: 9. The germline V gene encodes CDR1 MRHNA and CDR2 SNTAGT. This CDR3 has 15 amino acids. The CDR3 protein is CASSQTSGSPHEQFF. The DNA of the CDR3 is TGTGCCAGCAGTCAGACTAGCGGGTCCCCCCATGAGCAGTTCTTC.

This clonotype was observed a few times. The gene calls are TRBV27 and TRBJ2-3; 9 bases fit TRBD2. From germline, CDR1 is MNHEY and CDR2 SMNVEV (reference sequence). Trimming at V came to 1 base and at J to 5 bases, leaving 7 bases not matched to a gene. The CDR3 spans 16 residues. The CDR3 sequence: CASSLLTSGGRDTQYF. In DNA, the CDR3 is TGTGCCAGCAGTTTATTGACTAGCGGAGGGAGAGATACGCAGTATTTT.

This clonotype has a count of ten or more. This chain joins TRBV29-1 and TRBJ2-1; 14 bases are a match to TRBD2. CDR1 is SQVTM, CDR2 ANQGSEA, per germline. After removal of 0 bases from V and 6 bases from J, the junction contained 1 base not matched to a gene. The CDR3 totals 15 residues. The CDR3 spells CSVEDGLAGGNEQFF. The DNA of the CDR3 is TGCAGCGTTGAAGATGGACTAGCGGGAGGCAATGAGCAGTTCTTC.

This sequence joins TRBV13 and TRBJ1-4; D may be TRBD1 (5 bases). Germline CDR1 is PRHDT and CDR2 is FYEKMQ (reference sequence). The ends were cut back, 0 bases at V and 10 bases at J, with 12 bases in the middle. The CDR3 totals 14 residues. The CDR3 DNA reads as TGTGCCAGCAGCTTAGGCGCAGGGCTTGGAAAACTGTTTTTT. The encoded protein is CASSLGAGLGKLFF.

The genes are TRBV7-6 and TRBJ2-2; 10 bases are a match to TRBD2. Trimming at V came to 4 bases and at J to 6 bases, leaving 5 bases not matched to a gene. The CDR3 loop spans 15 amino acids. CDR1 and CDR2 from the germline V gene are SGHVS and FNYEAQ. The CDR3 region is CASSSSGSVAGELFF. The CDR3 region has the DNA TGTGCCAGCAGCTCTAGCGGGAGTGTGGCCGGGGAGCTGTTTTTT.

This clonotype was detected a few times. V is TRBV7-8 and J is TRBJ1-1; D remains unclear. V lost 5 bases, J lost 3 bases, and 16 bases lay in between. Germline V gene data show CDR1 as SGHVS and CDR2 as FQNEAQ. There are 15 residues in the CDR3. The CDR3 sequence is CASSTPTRPDTEAFF. CDR3 bases: TGTGCCAGCAGCACCCCGACGAGGCCCGACACTGAAGCTTTCTTT. The complete variable domain, with remaining parts taken from reference TRBV7-8 and TRBJ1-1, reads GAGVSQSPRYKVAKRGQDVALRCDPISGHVSLFWYQQALGQGPEFLTYFQNEAQLDKSGLPSDRFFAERPEGSVSTLKIQRTQQEDSAVYLCASSTPTRPDTEAFFGQGTRLTVV.

This chain joins TRBV4-1 and TRBJ1-4; the D is unclear. The germline CDR1 and CDR2 sequences are MGHRA and YSYEKL. The ends were cut back, 2 bases at V and 3 bases at J, with 7 bases in the middle. This CDR3 spans 14 amino acids. CDR3 amino acids: CASSQLLANEKLFF. The CDR3 DNA is TGCGCCAGCAGCCAACTGTTAGCTAATGAAAAACTGTTTTTT.

V usage is TRBV6-5 and J usage is TRBJ2-1; D is perhaps TRBD1 (7 bases). Trimming left V 3 bases short and J 7 bases short, with 16 bases between. CDR3 size: 15 residues. In germline, CDR1 is MNHEY, CDR2 SVGAGI. The CDR3 nucleotides read TGTGCCAGCAGTTATTTTGGCCAGGGGGGAAATGAGCAGTTCTTC. It specifies CASSYFGQGGNEQFF.

With respect to this clonotype: A much larger clonotype is one base distant, so this may be a read error. This CDR3 is missing its conserved last phenylalanine or tryptophan, likely due to a read error. The chain couples TRBV4-1 to TRBJ2-1; 9 positions match TRBD1. Unmatched junction bases numbered 5, after V lost 4 bases and J lost 4 bases. Germline V gene lookup returns CDR1 MGHRA and CDR2 YSYEKL. The CDR3 totals 15 residues. The CDR3: CASSLTDRGYNEQFI. The CDR3 nucleotides are TGCGCCAGCAGCCTAACGGACAGGGGATACAATGAGCAGTTCATC.

This clonotype was detected ten times or more. The CDR3 coding sequence is TGCGCCAGCAGCCTTGCATCGGATACGCAGTATTTT. This sequence encodes CASSLASDTQYF. This chain joins TRBV4-1 and TRBJ2-3, with no clear D. V lost 4 bases to trimming and J lost 6 bases, with 8 bases between them. Per the germline V gene, CDR1 is MGHRA and CDR2 is YSYEKL. The CDR3 contains 12 residues.